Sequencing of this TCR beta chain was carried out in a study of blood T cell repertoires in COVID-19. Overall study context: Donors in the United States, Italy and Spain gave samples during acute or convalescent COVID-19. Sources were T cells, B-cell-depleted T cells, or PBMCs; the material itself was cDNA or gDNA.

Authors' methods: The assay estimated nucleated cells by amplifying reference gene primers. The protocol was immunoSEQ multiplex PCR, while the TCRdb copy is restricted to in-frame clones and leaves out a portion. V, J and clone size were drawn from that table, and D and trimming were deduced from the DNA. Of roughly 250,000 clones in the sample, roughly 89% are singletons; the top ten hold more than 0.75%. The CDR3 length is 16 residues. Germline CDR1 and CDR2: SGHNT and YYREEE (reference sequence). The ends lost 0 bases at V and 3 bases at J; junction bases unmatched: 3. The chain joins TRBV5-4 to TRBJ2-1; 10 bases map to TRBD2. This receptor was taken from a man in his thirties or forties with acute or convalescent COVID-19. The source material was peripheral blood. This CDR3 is CASSLAQRGGYNEQFF. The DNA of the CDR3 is TGTGCCAGCAGCTTGGCCCAGCGGGGGGGCTACAATGAGCAGTTCTTC.